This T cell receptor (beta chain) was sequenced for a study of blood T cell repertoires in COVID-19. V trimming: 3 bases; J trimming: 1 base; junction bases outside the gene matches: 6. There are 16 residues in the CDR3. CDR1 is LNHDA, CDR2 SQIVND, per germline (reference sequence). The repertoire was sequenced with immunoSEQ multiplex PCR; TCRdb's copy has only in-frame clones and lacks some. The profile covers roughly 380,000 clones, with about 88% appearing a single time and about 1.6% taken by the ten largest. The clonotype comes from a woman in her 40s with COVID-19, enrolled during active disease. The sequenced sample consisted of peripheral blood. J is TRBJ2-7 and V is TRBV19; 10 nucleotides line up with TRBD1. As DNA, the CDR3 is TGTGCCAGTAGTATGGTTGGGGACAGGGGATCCTACGAGCAGTACTTC. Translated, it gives CASSMVGDRGSYEQYF.